Shown below are 20 T cell receptor beta chains from a single sample sequenced in a study of memory CD4+ T cells and cytomegalovirus serostatus (dated by TCRdb to the late 2010s). Single viable CD3+CD4+CD8-CD45RO+ cells were sorted as memory CD4+ T cells on a FACSAria II. Receptor libraries were prepared by the immunoSEQ multiplex PCR assay. TCRdb obtained this table from immuneACCESS and retained in-frame rearrangements with V and J assigned. These tables miss some clones; where compared with another copy, unresolved V genes account for less than half of the shortfall, and the remainder is unexplained. Within this sample are about 50,000 clones, with about four fifths of them counted one time only. Over 0.55% of the sample goes to the ten largest clones. Sequences were obtained from memory CD4+ T cells from blood. Source of these receptors: an adult in good health and CMV-seronegative.

This clone has only a few counts. V usage is TRBV5-4 and J usage is TRBJ1-1, with a tentative D call TRBD1 (5 bases). Per the germline V gene, CDR1 is SGHNT and CDR2 is YYREEE (reference sequence). The CDR3 covers 11 residues. Trimming shortened V by 3 bases and J by 5 bases, and 5 bases separated the two germline ends. The DNA for the CDR3 is TGTGCCAGCAGCTGGGGGACTGAAGCTTTCTTT. The encoded protein is CASSWGTEAFF.

The rearrangement joins TRBV6-6 to TRBJ1-1; possible D gene TRBD1, 6 bases. There are 15 residues in the CDR3. Germline lookup yields CDR1 MNHNY and CDR2 SVGAGI (reference sequence). The V gene lost 2 bases and the J gene lost 7 bases, with 17 bases spanning the gap. The CDR3 reads CASSYLRGGEGEAFF. The CDR3 bases are TGTGCCAGCAGTTACCTCCGTGGGGGCGAGGGTGAAGCTTTCTTT.

The chain uses TRBV11-2 and TRBJ1-1, with a tentative D call TRBD1 (5 bases). The CDR3 consists of 12 residues. CDR1 is SGHAT and CDR2 is FQNNGV in the germline V gene. The V gene lost 5 bases and the J gene lost 4 bases, with 8 bases spanning the gap. CDR3 region: CASSPRGTEAFF. The DNA for the CDR3 is TGTGCCAGCAGCCCGAGGGGCACTGAAGCTTTCTTT.

This clone came up once. V usage is TRBV18 and J usage is TRBJ2-1; 8 nucleotides line up with TRBD2. CDR1 and CDR2 from the germline V gene are KGHSH and LQKENI. This CDR3 has 11 residues. J was trimmed by 11 bases and V by 8 bases; bases with no gene match: 5. CDR3 loop: CASTTSGQQFF. CDR3 bases: TGTGCCAGCACCACTAGCGGACAGCAGTTCTTC.

The rearrangement links TRBV9 to TRBJ1-2, with 7 bases identical to TRBD1. The CDR3 contains 17 residues. Losses at the gene ends were 0 bases for V and 5 bases for J; bases not matched to a gene: 13. Per germline, CDR1 SGDLS and CDR2 YYNGEE. CDR3 nucleotides: TGTGCCAGCAGCGTAGTTAGTGACGGGACAGCGGCTTATGGCTACACCTTC. It encodes CASSVVSDGTAAYGYTF.

J is TRBJ2-7 and V is TRBV28; 9 bases are a match to TRBD1. CDR3 length equals 14 residues. Germline lookup yields CDR1 MDHEN and CDR2 SYDVKM. J was trimmed by 3 bases and V by 8 bases; bases with no gene match: 8. The CDR3 here is CASRPPGQGYEQYF. The DNA for the CDR3 is TGTGCCAGCCGTCCCCCGGGACAGGGCTACGAGCAGTACTTC.

The V call is TRBV5-1, the J call TRBJ2-5; 10 bases match TRBD2. The CDR3 is 14 residues long. The germline V gene encodes CDR1 SGHRS and CDR2 YFSETQ. The V segment lost 5 bases and the J segment 5 bases; nucleotides outside the gene matches: 6. This CDR3 reads CASRSGGAQETQYF. DNA of the CDR3: TGCGCCAGCAGAAGCGGGGGGGCTCAGGAGACCCAGTACTTC.

The table lists this clone with a few counts. J is TRBJ2-5 and V is TRBV10-3; 8 nucleotides agree with TRBD1. The germline V gene encodes CDR1 ENHRY and CDR2 SYGVKD. V lost 5 bases to trimming and J lost 1 base; unmatched junction nucleotides: 3. The CDR3 loop spans 14 amino acids. CDR3 loop: CAISLTGGQETQYF. The CDR3 DNA sequence: TGTGCCATCAGTCTCACAGGGGGCCAAGAGACCCAGTACTTC.

This chain links TRBV5-1 with TRBJ1-1; D may be TRBD1 (6 bases). The CDR3 sequence is 13 residues long. V was trimmed by 4 bases and J by 6 bases, leaving 13 bases between them. The germline V gene encodes CDR1 SGHRS and CDR2 YFSETQ. The CDR3 sequence: CASSPQGIAEAFF. The CDR3 nucleotides read TGCGCCAGCAGCCCTCAGGGGATCGCTGAAGCTTTCTTT.

This chain joins TRBV18 and TRBJ2-3; D may be TRBD1 (6 bases). The CDR3 is made up of 13 amino acids. From germline, CDR1 is KGHSH and CDR2 LQKENI. Trimming shortened V by 5 bases and J by 1 base, and 7 bases separated the two germline ends. CDR3 region: CASSYRGTDTQYF. CDR3 coding DNA: TGTGCCAGCTCATACAGGGGCACAGATACGCAGTATTTT.

The rearrangement links TRBV6-6 to TRBJ2-7, with D perhaps given as TRBD1 or TRBD2 (6 bases each). Trimming took 3 bases from V and 7 from J, leaving 19 bases between them. There are 15 residues in the CDR3. In germline, CDR1 is MNHNY, CDR2 SVGAGI (reference sequence). This chain's CDR3 is CASSYTGAGPEEQYF. DNA of the CDR3: TGTGCCAGCAGTTATACGGGGGCGGGGCCGGAAGAGCAGTACTTC.

CDR3 nucleotide sequence: TGTGCCAGCAGTGAGGGGTCAGGGCTCTACTATGGCTACACCTTC. This sequence encodes CASSEGSGLYYGYTF. The chain links TRBV6-1 to TRBJ1-2; weak D call: TRBD1 (5 bases). V lost 3 bases, J lost 3 bases, and 14 bases lay in between. The CDR3 sequence is 15 residues long. Germline V gives CDR1 MNHNS, CDR2 SASEGT.

This clone was found once. This CDR3 is CASSLSRVLMNTEAFF. As DNA, the CDR3 is TGTGCCAGCAGTTTATCAAGGGTCCTCATGAACACTGAAGCTTTCTTT. This chain connects TRBV27 to TRBJ1-1; D is ambiguous. V lost 0 bases and J lost 0, with 11 bases in between. Germline CDR1 MNHEY, CDR2 SMNVEV (reference sequence). The CDR3 length is 16 residues.

The V gene is TRBV5-8, the J gene TRBJ1-1, with no clear D. V gave up 9 bases and J gave up 0 bases, with 12 bases separating them. CDR3 length equals 13 residues. Germline CDR1 and CDR2: SGHTS and YDEGEE. CDR3 nucleotide sequence: TGTGCCACCGTACCTGCCGTGAACACTGAAGCTTTCTTT. This sequence encodes CATVPAVNTEAFF.

The chain joins TRBV6-1 to TRBJ1-1; D not resolved. The V gene lost 4 bases and the J gene lost 7 bases, with 10 bases spanning the gap. This CDR3 has 12 amino acids. Germline CDR1 and CDR2: MNHNS and SASEGT. The CDR3 nucleotides read TGTGCCAGCAGTGTAGAGGGATTTGAAGCTTTCTTT. Translation: CASSVEGFEAFF.

The chain is built from TRBV7-9 and TRBJ2-7, with a weak D call TRBD2 (6 bases). Trimming shortened V by 1 base and J by 5 bases, and 18 bases separated the two germline ends. The CDR3 has 16 amino acids. Germline V lookup: CDR1 SEHNR, CDR2 FQNEAQ (reference sequence). CDR3 protein: CASSLVGTPPRDEQYF. The DNA of the CDR3 is TGTGCCAGCAGCTTAGTGGGGACTCCTCCAAGGGACGAGCAGTACTTC. Together with reference TRBV7-9 and TRBJ2-7, the CDR3 gives the full variable domain: DTGVSQNPRHKITKRGQNVTFRCDPISEHNRLYWYRQTLGQGPEFLTYFQNEAQLEKSRLLSDRFSAERPKGSFSTLEIQRTEQGDSAMYLCASSLVGTPPRDEQYFGPGTRLTVT.

This clone was recorded once. The CDR3 DNA follows: TGTGCCAGCAGCCCGGGACAGCACCCTTTCCAAGAGACCCAGTACTTC. Amino acids: CASSPGQHPFQETQYF. This chain uses TRBV11-2 with TRBJ2-5; TRBD1 agrees at 7 bases. The germline gives CDR1 SGHAT, CDR2 FQNNGV. CDR3 length: 16 residues. The ends lost 5 bases at V and 1 base at J; junction bases unmatched: 10.

This chain links TRBV5-1 with TRBJ1-1; TRBD1 matches at 7 bases. Germline-derived CDR1 and CDR2 are SGHRS and YFSETQ. The CDR3 has 14 residues. Trimming at V came to 0 bases and at J to 5 bases, leaving 4 bases not matched to a gene. The CDR3 region has the DNA TGCGCCAGCAGCTTGGGGACAGGCGGGACTGAAGCTTTCTTT. It encodes CASSLGTGGTEAFF.

This clone has a single count. The genes are TRBV6-6 and TRBJ1-5; 9 bases map to TRBD1. The length of the CDR3 is 16 residues. V lost 6 bases and J lost 8; bases outside the gene matches: 14. In germline, CDR1 is MNHNY, CDR2 SVGAGI (reference sequence). The CDR3 spells CASRPLGQGRGEPQHF. CDR3 coding DNA: TGTGCCAGCAGACCGTTAGGACAGGGGAGAGGGGAGCCCCAGCATTTT.

The chain employs TRBV25-1 and TRBJ2-2, with D hard to call. V was cut by 4 bases and J by 6 bases, with 6 bases left in between. From germline, CDR1 is MGHDK and CDR2 SYGVNS. This CDR3 contains 12 residues. The DNA for the CDR3 is TGTGCCAGCAGTGCCGAGTCCGGGGAGCTGTTTTTT. Translation gives CASSAESGELFF.